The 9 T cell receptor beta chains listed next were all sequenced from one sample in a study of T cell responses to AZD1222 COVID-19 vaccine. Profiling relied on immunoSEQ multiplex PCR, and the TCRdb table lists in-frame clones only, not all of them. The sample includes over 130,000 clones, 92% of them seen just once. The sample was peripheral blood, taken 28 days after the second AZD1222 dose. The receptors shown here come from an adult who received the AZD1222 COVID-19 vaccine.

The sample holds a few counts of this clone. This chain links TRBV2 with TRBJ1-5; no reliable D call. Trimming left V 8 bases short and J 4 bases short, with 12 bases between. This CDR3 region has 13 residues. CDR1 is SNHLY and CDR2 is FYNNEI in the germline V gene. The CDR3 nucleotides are TGTGCCAGCCGCGGGCAGGCAAATCAGCCCCAGCATTTT. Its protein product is CASRGQANQPQHF.

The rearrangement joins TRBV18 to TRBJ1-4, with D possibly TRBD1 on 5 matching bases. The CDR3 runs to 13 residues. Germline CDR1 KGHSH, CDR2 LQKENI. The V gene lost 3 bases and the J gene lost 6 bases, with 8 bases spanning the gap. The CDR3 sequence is CASSPGQDEKLFF. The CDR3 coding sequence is TGTGCCAGCTCACCCGGACAAGATGAAAAACTGTTTTTT. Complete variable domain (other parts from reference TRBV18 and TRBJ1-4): NAGVMQNPRHLVRRRGQEARLRCSPMKGHSHVYWYRQLPEEGLKFMVYLQKENIIDESGMPKERFSAEFPKEGPSILRIQQVVRGDSAAYFCASSPGQDEKLFFGSGTQLSVL.

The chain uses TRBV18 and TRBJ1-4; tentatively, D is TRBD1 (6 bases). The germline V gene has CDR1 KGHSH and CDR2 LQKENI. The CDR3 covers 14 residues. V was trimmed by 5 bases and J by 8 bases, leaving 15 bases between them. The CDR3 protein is CASSDTRGGEKLFF. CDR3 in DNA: TGTGCCAGCTCAGATACCAGGGGTGGAGAAAAACTGTTTTTT.

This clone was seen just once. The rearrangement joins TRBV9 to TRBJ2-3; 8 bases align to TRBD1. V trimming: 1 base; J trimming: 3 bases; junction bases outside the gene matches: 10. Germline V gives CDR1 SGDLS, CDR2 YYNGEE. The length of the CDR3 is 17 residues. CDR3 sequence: CASSVWTGFSATDTQYF. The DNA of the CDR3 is TGTGCCAGCAGCGTATGGACAGGGTTTAGCGCAACAGATACGCAGTATTTT.

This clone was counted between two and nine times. CDR3 in amino acids: CASSWGQPGGTEAFF. In nucleotides, the CDR3 is TGCGCCAGCAGCTGGGGACAGCCCGGCGGGACTGAAGCTTTCTTT. The rearrangement uses TRBV5-1 and TRBJ1-1; 7 bases map to TRBD1. The trim removed 3 bases at V and 5 bases at J, leaving 10 bases unmatched. Looked up from germline, CDR1 is SGHRS and CDR2 is YFSETQ. There are 15 residues in the CDR3.

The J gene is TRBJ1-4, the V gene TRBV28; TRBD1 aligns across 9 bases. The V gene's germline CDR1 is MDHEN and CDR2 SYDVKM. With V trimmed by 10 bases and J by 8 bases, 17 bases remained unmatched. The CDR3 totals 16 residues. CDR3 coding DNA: TGTGCCACTCTCGGACAGGGGAAGGGCAGGGACGAAAAACTGTTTTTT. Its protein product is CATLGQGKGRDEKLFF.

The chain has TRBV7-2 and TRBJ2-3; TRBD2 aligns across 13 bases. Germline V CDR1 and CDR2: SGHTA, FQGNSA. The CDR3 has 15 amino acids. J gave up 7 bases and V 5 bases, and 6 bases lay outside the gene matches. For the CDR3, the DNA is TGTGCCAGCAGCCTTGGGACTAGCGGGGAAAATACGCAGTATTTT. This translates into CASSLGTSGENTQYF. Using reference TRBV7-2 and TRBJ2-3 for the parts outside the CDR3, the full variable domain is GAGVSQSPSNKVTEKGKDVELRCDPISGHTALYWYRQSLGQGLEFLIYFQGNSAPDKSGLPSDRFSAERTGGSVSTLTIQRTQQEDSAVYLCASSLGTSGENTQYFGPGTRLTVL.

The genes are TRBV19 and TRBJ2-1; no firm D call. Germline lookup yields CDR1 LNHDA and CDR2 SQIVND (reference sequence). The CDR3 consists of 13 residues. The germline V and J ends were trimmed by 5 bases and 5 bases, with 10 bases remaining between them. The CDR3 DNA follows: TGTGCCAGTAGTCTACACCGGAACAATGAGCAGTTCTTC. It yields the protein CASSLHRNNEQFF.

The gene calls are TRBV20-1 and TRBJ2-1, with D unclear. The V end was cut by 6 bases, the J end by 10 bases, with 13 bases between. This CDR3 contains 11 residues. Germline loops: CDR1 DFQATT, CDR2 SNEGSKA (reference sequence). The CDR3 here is CSAKDPTEQFF. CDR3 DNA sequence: TGCAGTGCGAAGGACCCGACCGAGCAGTTCTTC.